These 28 T cell receptor beta chains originate from one sample sequenced in a study of T cells in Graves' hyperthyroidism and ophthalmopathy. Amplified regions were TCR beta CDR3 sequences from RNA transcripts. The TCR CDR3 first-round RT-PCR relied on the HTBI primer set. In TCRdb, the multiplex PCR reads were re-called with MiXCR into one record per CDR3 protein. In the table there are roughly 170,000 distinct CDR3 sequences, approximately 15% of which are singletons. Sample: blood. These receptors came from a woman between 45 and 60 years old with Graves' hyperthyroidism.

This clonotype was observed at least ten times. DNA of the CDR3: TGTGCCAGCAGCTCCTACCGGGCTGAAAAACTGTTTTTT. Encoded protein: CASSSYRAEKLFF. The V gene is TRBV11-2, the J gene TRBJ1-4, with unresolved D. The CDR3 loop spans 13 amino acids. The germline V and J ends were trimmed by 4 bases and 7 bases, with 10 bases remaining between them. Germline-derived CDR1 and CDR2 are SGHAT and FQNNGV.

The chain combines TRBV18 with TRBJ2-5; D gene ambiguous. V lost 0 bases to trimming and J lost 1 base, with 6 bases between them. The CDR3 has 14 residues. The germline V gene has CDR1 KGHSH and CDR2 LQKENI. The CDR3 DNA follows: TGTGCCAGCTCACCACCGGCCTTCCAAGAGACCCAGTACTTC. Encoded protein: CASSPPAFQETQYF.

Ten or more counts support this clonotype. This rearrangement joins TRBV5-1 to TRBJ2-7, with TRBD1 matching 10 bases. V gave up 5 bases and J gave up 5 bases; unmatched junction bases: 7. The germline V gene encodes CDR1 SGHRS and CDR2 YFSETQ. The CDR3 totals 14 residues. DNA of the CDR3: TGCGCCAGCAGGCAGGGGACAGGGGACAACGAGCAGTACTTC. Amino acids: CASRQGTGDNEQYF.

This clonotype was counted at least ten times. V is TRBV5-1 and J is TRBJ2-3; TRBD2 is a possible D gene (5 bases). Germline loops: CDR1 SGHRS, CDR2 YFSETQ. Trimming shortened V by 0 bases and J by 0 bases, and 17 bases separated the two germline ends. This CDR3 contains 18 residues. The CDR3 DNA sequence: TGCGCCAGCAGCTTGGCTGTAATGGGAGACTCAAGCACAGATACGCAGTATTTT. As protein: CASSLAVMGDSSTDTQYF.

This clonotype was recorded at least ten times. A read error may account for a junction end that differs from germline. The gene calls are TRBV11-2 and TRBJ2-3; D is perhaps TRBD2 (7 bases). CDR1 and CDR2 from the germline V gene are SGHAT and FQNNGV. This CDR3 region has 14 residues. CDR3 sequence: CASSFWGGTDTQYF. The CDR3 bases are TGTGCCAGCAGCTTTTGGGGGGGCACCGATACGCAGTATTTT.

This clonotype was found many times. This chain links TRBV5-1 with TRBJ2-7, with D perhaps matching TRBD2 (5 bases). This CDR3 comprises 14 residues. V was clipped by 4 bases and J by 0 bases, with 11 bases between them. Germline assignment: CDR1 SGHRS and CDR2 YFSETQ. DNA for the CDR3: TGCGCCAGCAGCCCACAGCGGTCCTCCTACGAGCAGTACTTC. It codes for CASSPQRSSYEQYF.

This clonotype appeared many times. The chain joins TRBV20-1 to TRBJ2-3; unclear D gene. Trimming took off 3 bases at V and 5 bases at J, with 15 bases between the two ends. Germline CDR1 reads DFQATT; CDR2 reads SNEGSKA (reference sequence). The CDR3 totals 14 residues. CDR3 DNA: TGCAGTGCTAGTCTCGGATTTGAGCGAGATACGCAGTATTTT. Protein product: CSASLGFERDTQYF.

This clonotype has a count of ten or more. The gene calls are TRBV29-1 and TRBJ1-2, with TRBD1 as a possible D gene (6 bases). V lost 6 bases and J 5 bases, leaving 16 bases between the germline ends. The CDR3 is 13 amino acids. In germline, CDR1 is SQVTM, CDR2 ANQGSEA. The CDR3: CSVTGTGLYGYTF. The CDR3 bases are TGCAGCGTCACCGGCACAGGGCTTTATGGCTACACCTTC.

This clonotype was seen a few times. This may arise from a read error, as a much more abundant clone is one base away. The CDR3 region is CASGSRGVAYEQYF. The CDR3 DNA sequence: TGTGCCAGCGGTTCCCGAGGAGTAGCCTACGAGCAGTACTTC. This chain connects TRBV27 to TRBJ2-7, with D unresolved. This CDR3 region has 14 residues. From germline, CDR1 is MNHEY and CDR2 SMNVEV (reference sequence). The V and J ends lost 8 bases and 2 bases respectively, with 16 bases between them.

The sample holds many counts of this clonotype. The V call is TRBV6-2 or TRBV6-3, the J call TRBJ1-1; possible D gene TRBD1, 5 bases. The CDR3 loop spans 17 amino acids. The germline V gene has CDR1 MNHEY and CDR2 SVGEGT. V was shortened by 10 bases and J by 1 base, with 25 bases between the two germline ends. The CDR3 DNA reads TGTGCCACCAAACGGTCCTCATGGGGCCGGGGGAACACTGAAGCTTTCTTT. Translating gives CATKRSSWGRGNTEAFF.

Remarks on this clonotype: A much larger clone lies one base from this, so it may be a read error. This chain links TRBV9 with TRBJ2-7; a weak D match, TRBD2 (6 bases). This CDR3 is 14 amino acids long. V lost 7 bases to trimming and J lost 3 bases, with 17 bases between them. Per germline, CDR1 SGDLS and CDR2 YYNGEE. CDR3 DNA sequence: TGTGCCAGCGGAGGGTCTGCGAATCACTACGAGCAGTACTTC. Translating it yields CASGGSANHYEQYF.

The sample holds many counts of this clonotype. The V and J genes are TRBV27 and TRBJ2-7, with TRBD1 matching over 9 bases. CDR1 is MNHEY and CDR2 is SMNVEV in the germline V gene (reference sequence). The CDR3 covers 14 residues. V trimming: 5 bases; J trimming: 3 bases; junction bases outside the gene matches: 5. CDR3 loop: CASSPLDRGYEQYF. CDR3 DNA: TGTGCCAGCAGTCCCCTGGACAGGGGCTACGAGCAGTACTTC.

In regard to this clonotype: A much larger clone lies one base from this, so it may be a read error. The rearrangement uses TRBV19 and TRBJ1-2; the D gene is possibly TRBD1 (6 bases). Germline V gene sequence: CDR1 LNHDA, CDR2 SQIVND (reference sequence). The V gene lost 1 base and the J gene lost 9 bases, with 15 bases spanning the gap. This CDR3 has 14 residues. This chain's CDR3 is CASSIVTGGVSYTF. The CDR3, as DNA: TGTGCCAGTAGTATAGTGACAGGCGGGGTTAGCTACACCTTC.

The rearrangement uses TRBV5-1 and TRBJ1-1, with D hard to call. From germline, CDR1 is SGHRS and CDR2 YFSETQ. CDR3 size: 14 residues. Trimming cost V 4 bases and J 1 base, with 11 bases left between them. The CDR3 loop is CASSPRPPNTEAFF. As DNA, the CDR3 is TGCGCCAGCAGCCCCCGTCCGCCGAACACTGAAGCTTTCTTT.

V usage is TRBV27 and J usage is TRBJ2-2; D might be TRBD1 (5 bases). The germline V gene has CDR1 MNHEY and CDR2 SMNVEV (reference sequence). V lost 7 bases and J lost 3, with 18 bases in between. The CDR3 length is 16 residues. CDR3 region: CASTPGFPQYTGELFF. The CDR3 DNA sequence: TGTGCCAGCACCCCAGGGTTTCCCCAATACACCGGGGAGCTGTTTTTT.

The gene calls are TRBV2 and TRBJ2-7, with TRBD2 as a possible D gene (6 bases). Germline CDR1 reads SNHLY; CDR2 reads FYNNEI. This CDR3 is built from 14 residues. The V gene lost 10 bases and the J gene lost 5 bases, with 21 bases spanning the gap. CDR3 residues: CATRGTWRADEQYF. CDR3 sequence (DNA): TGTGCCACTAGAGGGACTTGGCGGGCGGACGAGCAGTACTTC.

This clonotype was counted ten times or more. The genes are TRBV6-2 or TRBV6-3 and TRBJ2-1; D remains unclear. V lost 7 bases to trimming and J lost 9 bases, with 13 bases between them. The CDR3 loop spans 12 amino acids. CDR1 is MNHEY, CDR2 SVGEGT, per germline. CDR3 residues: CASKREDPEQFF. The DNA of the CDR3 is TGTGCCAGCAAGCGCGAGGATCCTGAGCAGTTCTTC.

V is TRBV2 and J is TRBJ2-5; possible D gene TRBD2, 6 bases. V dropped 6 bases and J dropped 3 bases, with 20 bases sitting between them. CDR3 length equals 16 residues. CDR1 and CDR2 from the germline V gene are SNHLY and FYNNEI. CDR3 in amino acids: CASRRIMTRGKETQYF. The CDR3, as DNA: TGTGCCAGCAGACGAATAATGACTAGGGGAAAAGAGACCCAGTACTTC.

There are many counts of this clonotype. J is TRBJ1-2 and V is TRBV28; D unclear. Trimming shortened V by 7 bases and J by 0 bases, and 15 bases separated the two germline ends. From germline, CDR1 is MDHEN and CDR2 SYDVKM. This CDR3 contains 15 residues. CDR3 bases: TGTGCCAGCACCTCACTGGGAGGAACTAACTATGGCTACACCTTC. Protein: CASTSLGGTNYGYTF.

At least ten counts were recorded for this clonotype. The V call is TRBV5-1, the J call TRBJ1-2, with 8 bases aligning to TRBD1. Germline CDR1 is SGHRS and CDR2 is YFSETQ. The V and J ends lost 5 bases and 5 bases, in that order; junction bases with no gene match: 11. The CDR3 covers 15 residues. The CDR3 DNA follows: TGCGCCAGCAGGGCTATCCCGGGACAGGAATATGGCTACACCTTC. Translated, it gives CASRAIPGQEYGYTF.

This clonotype was detected many times. The rearrangement uses TRBV25-1 and TRBJ1-2; D may be TRBD1 (5 bases). The CDR3 is 13 residues long. The germline CDR1 and CDR2 sequences are MGHDK and SYGVNS. The V and J ends lost 1 base and 7 bases respectively, with 10 bases between them. CDR3 region: CASSELGRVGYTF. Written as DNA, the CDR3 is TGTGCCAGCAGTGAATTGGGCAGGGTTGGCTACACCTTC.

This clonotype came up many times. This chain joins TRBV5-1 and TRBJ1-1; no clear D gene. CDR1 and CDR2 from the germline V gene are SGHRS and YFSETQ. With 4 bases removed from V and 5 bases from J, the gap between germline ends came to 21 bases. This CDR3 has 16 residues. CDR3 residues: CASSRGVGQLGTEAFF. CDR3 DNA: TGCGCCAGCAGCCGCGGGGTGGGCCAACTTGGGACTGAAGCTTTCTTT.

This clonotype occurred many times. The chain carries TRBV29-1 and TRBJ1-2; D unclear. V lost 4 bases and J lost 3, with 12 bases in between. The CDR3 spans 13 residues. The germline CDR1 and CDR2 sequences are SQVTM and ANQGSEA. The DNA for the CDR3 is TGCAGCGTTGTCACGCCACGGGACTATGGCTACACCTTC. Its protein is CSVVTPRDYGYTF.

With respect to this clonotype: A much bigger clone sits one base away, suggesting this may be a read error. The chain is built from TRBV19 and TRBJ2-1; 7 bases fit TRBD2. CDR1 and CDR2 (germline): LNHDA, SQIVND (reference sequence). This CDR3 has 16 residues. Losses at the gene ends were 5 bases for V and 4 bases for J; bases not matched to a gene: 11. The CDR3 DNA is TGTGCCAGTAGTGTAGTCCGGGACTACACATACAATGAGCAGTTCTTC. Translation gives CASSVVRDYTYNEQFF.

The J gene is TRBJ1-1, the V gene TRBV19; no clear D gene. This CDR3 comprises 13 residues. V lost 3 bases and J 11 bases, leaving 16 bases between the germline ends. CDR1 and CDR2 (germline): LNHDA, SQIVND (reference sequence). In DNA form, the CDR3 reads TGTGCCAGTAGTATTTGGGCCGGACGAGAGGCTTTCTTT. Encoded protein: CASSIWAGREAFF.

This clonotype was observed many times. The chain recombines TRBV5-1 with TRBJ1-2; unclear D gene. Trimming took 4 bases from V and 7 from J, leaving 20 bases between them. Germline values: CDR1 SGHRS, CDR2 YFSETQ. This CDR3 is 15 amino acids long. The CDR3, as DNA: TGCGCCAGCAGCCAAACGATGGGGAGAGGATCTGGCTACACCTTC. It translates to CASSQTMGRGSGYTF.

This clonotype was observed many times. The V and J genes are TRBV4-1 and TRBJ1-1; tentative D call: TRBD1 (6 bases). CDR3 size: 15 residues. CDR1 MGHRA and CDR2 YSYEKL come from the germline V gene. V lost 4 bases, J lost 5 bases, and 17 bases lay in between. The CDR3 reads CASSPNGGSGTEAFF. CDR3 DNA: TGCGCCAGCAGCCCCAACGGGGGCTCGGGTACTGAAGCTTTCTTT.

This clonotype occurred many times. The chain recombines TRBV2 with TRBJ2-5; D is perhaps TRBD2 (6 bases). The CDR3 covers 15 residues. V was cut by 4 bases and J by 5 bases, with 17 bases left in between. Germline V gene data show CDR1 as SNHLY and CDR2 as FYNNEI. The CDR3: CASSGGTEGMETQYF. In DNA, the CDR3 is TGTGCCAGCAGTGGCGGGACTGAGGGGATGGAGACCCAGTACTTC.